This T cell receptor beta chain was recorded in a study of blood T cell repertoires in COVID-19. Germline-derived CDR1 and CDR2 are MRHNA and SNTAGT. This CDR3 contains 13 residues. Deletions cut 6 bases from V and 4 bases from J, with 7 bases between. In the study's own analysis: Reference gene primer amplification yielded estimated nucleated cell counts. Assay: immunoSEQ multiplex PCR; the TCRdb copy retains only in-frame clones and omits some. The DNA was the basis for D and trimming; V, J and clone size are from that table. The repertoire holds 130,000 to 150,000 clones, with 81% as singletons. The chain employs TRBV6-4 and TRBJ1-6; D gene ambiguous. This sequence originates from a human donor in a cohort sampled during active COVID-19. The sample consisted of peripheral blood. The CDR3 DNA follows: TGTGCCAGCAGCCGGGAATATAATTCACCCCTCCACTTT. Its protein product is CASSREYNSPLHF.